These T cell receptor beta chains were read from a single sample in a study of shared clonotypes between healthy human individuals. Measured with immunoSEQ multiplex PCR; TCRdb has only the in-frame clones, and not every one. The sample records about 1.1 million clones, approximately 80% being singletons. Sequences were obtained from memory CD4+ T cells from PBMCs. The receptors come from a young man in good health. Some clones in this sample may be carry-over from other donors' samples. Each CDR3 is given with its conserved first and last residue. D genes are given only for firm matches. Not all rows give a size; the values are once, few, many and, for expanded clones, a class.

14	NA	NA	TRBV28	TRBJ2-7	TGTGCCAGCAGTTTAAAGTATGAAGCCTACGAGCAGTACTTC	CASSLKYEAYEQYF
19	NA	NA	TRBV5-1	TRBJ2-5	TGCGCCAGCAGCCTGGGCCTGAGGGCGGAGGGTCCGTACCAAGAGACCCAGTACTTC	CASSLGLRAEGPYQETQYF
17	NA	TRBD1	TRBV4-1	TRBJ1-5	TGCGCCAGCAGCCAAGGGAGTGGCAGGGGGCTCGGTCAGCCCCAGCATTTT	CASSQGSGRGLGQPQHF
14	NA	TRBD1	TRBV6-1	TRBJ2-4	TGTGCCAGCAGCTTGACAGGGGCCAAAAACATTCAGTACTTC	CASSLTGAKNIQYF
15	few	TRBD1	TRBV28	TRBJ1-4	TGTGCCAGCTCCCAGGCGGGACAGGGGTGGGAAAAACTGTTTTTT	CASSQAGQGWEKLFF
15	few	NA	TRBV7-9	TRBJ2-1	TGTGCCAGCAGCTCCGCTAGCCGGGGCGCCAATGAGCAGTTCTTC	CASSSASRGANEQFF
12	NA	NA	TRBV6-5	TRBJ2-1	TGTGCCAGCAGCTCTTGGGACAATGAGCAGTTCTTC	CASSSWDNEQFF
13	NA	NA	TRBV30	TRBJ1-1	TGTGCCTGGCACCAGGGCCTGATGGCTGAAGCTTTCTTT	CAWHQGLMAEAFF
16	NA	NA	TRBV13	TRBJ2-5	TGTGCCAGCAGCTTAATCTCCGAAGAGTACCAAGAGACCCAGTACTTC	CASSLISEEYQETQYF
14	NA	NA	TRBV5-4	TRBJ2-2	TGTGCCAGCAGCCCGGGACAGAACACCGGGGAGCTGTTTTTT	CASSPGQNTGELFF
15	NA	TRBD2	TRBV9	TRBJ2-3	TGTGCCAGCAGCCCTCTAGCGGGAGGGTTGGATACGCAGTATTTT	CASSPLAGGLDTQYF
16	NA	NA	TRBV18	TRBJ1-1	TGTGCCAGCTCACCACGAGAGGCAGGGATGGCCACTGAAGCTTTCTTT	CASSPREAGMATEAFF
15	NA	NA	TRBV6-1	TRBJ2-7	TGTGCCAGCAGTAATTTCGGCTCTGCGGTCTACGAGCAGTACTTC	CASSNFGSAVYEQYF
12	NA	NA	TRBV6-1	TRBJ1-4	TGTGCCAGCAGTGCTAGAGAAGAAAAACTGTTTTTT	CASSAREEKLFF
13	few	TRBD1	TRBV28	TRBJ1-2	TGTGCCAGCAGACCGACAGGGCGGTATGGCTACACCTTC	CASRPTGRYGYTF
11	NA	TRBD1	TRBV6-6	TRBJ1-1	TGTGCCAGCGGGGACAGGGCTGAAGCTTTCTTT	CASGDRAEAFF
14	few	TRBD1	TRBV9	TRBJ1-1	TGTGCCAGCAGCCGACAGGGGGCCAGCACTGAAGCTTTCTTT	CASSRQGASTEAFF
11	few	NA	TRBV29-1	TRBJ1-1	TGCAGCGGCCTGACCTCACTTGAAGCTTTCTTT	CSGLTSLEAFF
14	NA	NA	TRBV21-1	TRBJ2-7	TGTGCCAGCAGGAGGGGGGCAGGGGGATACGAGCAGTACTTC	CASRRGAGGYEQYF
12	NA	TRBD1	TRBV6-4	TRBJ2-3	TGTGCCAGCAGTGCAGGGGGAGATACGCAGTATTTT	CASSAGGDTQYF
16	NA	TRBD1	TRBV28	TRBJ1-2	TGTGCCAGCAGTAATCCGGGACAGGGGGCGGTCTATGGCTACACCTTC	CASSNPGQGAVYGYTF
16	NA	TRBD1	TRBV27	TRBJ2-6	TGTGCCAGCAGTTTAAGGACAGGGGCTGGGGCCAACGTCCTGACTTTC	CASSLRTGAGANVLTF
16	NA	TRBD1	TRBV5-1	TRBJ2-6	TGCGCCAGCAGCGCTACAGGGGACTCTGGGGCCAACGTCCTGACTTTC	CASSATGDSGANVLTF
16	NA	NA	TRBV7-2	TRBJ2-3	TGTGCCAGCAGCTTAGTAGCGACCTGGAGCACAGATACGCAGTATTTT	CASSLVATWSTDTQYF
13	NA	NA	TRBV11-3	TRBJ1-5	TGTGCCAGCAGCTCCCTCGCGAGTCAGCCCCAGCATTTT	CASSSLASQPQHF
15	NA	TRBD1	TRBV28	TRBJ2-1	TGTGCCAGCATCCTCGGTGGGACAGGGGTCCGTGAGCAGTTCTTC	CASILGGTGVREQFF
13	NA	NA	TRBV18	TRBJ1-4	TGTGCCAGCCAAGATGAGGCTAATGAAAAACTGTTTTTT	CASQDEANEKLFF
17	once	NA	TRBV7-9	TRBJ2-1	TGTGCCAGCAGCTTCTGGAGCGGGCCGAGCTCCTACAATGAGCAGTTCTTC	CASSFWSGPSSYNEQFF
16	NA	TRBD1	TRBV28	TRBJ2-7	TGTGCCAGCAGTGAAATACCGACAGGGCGGTGGTACGAGCAGTACTTC	CASSEIPTGRWYEQYF
12	NA	TRBD1	TRBV2	TRBJ1-4	TGTGCCAGCAGTCGACAGGGCGAAAAACTGTTTTTT	CASSRQGEKLFF
14	NA	NA	TRBV2	TRBJ2-3	TGTGCCAGCAGTGAAACACTTAGCACAGATACGCAGTATTTT	CASSETLSTDTQYF
15	NA	NA	TRBV5-5	TRBJ2-7	TGTGCCAGCAGCTCAATTCCAGGGAGCTCCTACGAGCAGTACTTC	CASSSIPGSSYEQYF
15	few	TRBD1	TRBV30	TRBJ2-7	TGTGCCTGGAGTACGGGGGACAGGGGTCGGTACGAGCAGTACTTC	CAWSTGDRGRYEQYF
14	NA	NA	TRBV5-4	TRBJ1-2	TGTGCCAGCAGCTTGCGGGGGGCGCCCTATGGCTACACCTTC	CASSLRGAPYGYTF
12	NA	TRBD2	TRBV10-3	TRBJ2-7	TGTGCCATCAATAGCGGGAGTTACGAGCAGTACTTC	CAINSGSYEQYF
16	NA	TRBD2	TRBV5-4	TRBJ2-7	TGCGCCAGCAGCCCCCAGCGGGAGGGGGACTCCTACGAGCAGTACTTC	CASSPQREGDSYEQYF
11	few	NA	TRBV2	TRBJ2-7	TGTGCCAGCAGTGCGGCAGTCGAGCAGTACTTC	CASSAAVEQYF
15	NA	TRBD1	TRBV6-1	TRBJ2-3	TGTGCCAGCAGTGACAGGGGGCGGCTCACAGATACGCAGTATTTT	CASSDRGRLTDTQYF
11	NA	NA	TRBV27	TRBJ2-3	TGTGCCAGCAGTATATCGGGTTTGCAGTATTTT	CASSISGLQYF
16	NA	TRBD1	TRBV6-5	TRBJ1-1	TGTGCCAGCAGTTACGCCGGGACAGGAGTGAACACTGAAGCTTTCTTT	CASSYAGTGVNTEAFF
16	once	TRBD1	TRBV14	TRBJ2-5	TGTGCCAGCAGCCGAGGACAGGGAAGTGTCCAAGAGACCCAGTACTTC	CASSRGQGSVQETQYF
14	NA	NA	TRBV5-4	TRBJ2-2	TGTGCCAGCAGCCTGGGACAAGAGGCCGGGGAGCTGTTTTTT	CASSLGQEAGELFF